This TCR beta chain derives from a study of T cells in Graves' hyperthyroidism and ophthalmopathy. The table lists this clonotype with a few counts. Regions amplified from RNA transcripts were the TCR beta CDR3 regions. A set of HTBI primers served as the primers for a first-round RT-PCR of the TCR CDR3. TCRdb itself ran the multiplex PCR reads through MiXCR, one entry per CDR3 protein. The data show roughly 420,000 distinct CDR3 sequences, roughly an eighth seen once. Germline V gene data show CDR1 as MNHEY and CDR2 as SVGEGT. The junction had 7 bases not matched to a gene; V was cut back by 5 bases and J by 10 bases. This CDR3 contains 12 residues. Uncontrolled infection, other autoimmune disease, pregnancy or lactation excluded patients.

The sample was blood. The chain uses TRBV6-2 or TRBV6-3 and TRBJ1-1; 7 nucleotides agree with TRBD1. The clonotype comes from a woman aged 18 to 35 with Graves' hyperthyroidism. The CDR3 here is CASSPGTAVAFF. The CDR3 coding sequence is TGTGCCAGCAGTCCGGGGACAGCCGTAGCTTTCTTT.